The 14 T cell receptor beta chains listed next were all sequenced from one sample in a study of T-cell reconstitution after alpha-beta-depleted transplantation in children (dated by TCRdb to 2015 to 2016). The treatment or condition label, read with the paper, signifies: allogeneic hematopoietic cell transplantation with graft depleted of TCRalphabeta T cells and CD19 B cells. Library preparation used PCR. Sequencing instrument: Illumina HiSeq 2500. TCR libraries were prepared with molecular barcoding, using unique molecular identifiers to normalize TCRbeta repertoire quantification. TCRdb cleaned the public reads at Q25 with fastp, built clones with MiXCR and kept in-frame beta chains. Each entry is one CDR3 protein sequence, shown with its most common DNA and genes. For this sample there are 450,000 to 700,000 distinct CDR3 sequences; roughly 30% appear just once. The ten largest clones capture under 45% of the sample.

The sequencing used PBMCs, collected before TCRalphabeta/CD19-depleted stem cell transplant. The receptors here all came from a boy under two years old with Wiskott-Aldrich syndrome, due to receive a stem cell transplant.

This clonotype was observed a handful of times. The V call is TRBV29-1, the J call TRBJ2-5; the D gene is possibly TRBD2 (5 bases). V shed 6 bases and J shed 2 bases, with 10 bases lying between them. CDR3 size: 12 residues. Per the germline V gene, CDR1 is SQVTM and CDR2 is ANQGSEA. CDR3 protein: CSVNRDQETQYF. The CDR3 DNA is TGCAGCGTGAACCGGGATCAAGAGACCCAGTACTTC.

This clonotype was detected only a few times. This CDR3 reads CASSLGTYSDEQFF. CDR3 bases: TGTGCCAGCAGCTTGGGGACCTATTCCGATGAGCAGTTCTTC. The V call is TRBV5-5, the J call TRBJ2-1; D is unclear. Trimming removed 0 bases at V and 8 bases at J, with 12 bases between. This CDR3 is built from 14 residues. The germline V gene has CDR1 SGHKS and CDR2 YYEKEE (reference sequence).

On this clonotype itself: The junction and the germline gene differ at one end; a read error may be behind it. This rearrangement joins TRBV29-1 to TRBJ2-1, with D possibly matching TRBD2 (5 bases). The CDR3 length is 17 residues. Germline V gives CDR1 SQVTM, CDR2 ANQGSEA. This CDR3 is CSVEGLGGRDTYNKQFF. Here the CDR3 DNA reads TGCAGCGTTGAAGGCCTCGGCGGGCGAGATACTTACAATAAGCAGTTCTTC.

In DNA form, the CDR3 reads TGTGCCAGCAGATATCGGGGGAGGACCGGGGAGCTGTTTTTT. Its protein product is CASRYRGRTGELFF. The J gene is TRBJ2-2, the V gene TRBV6-5; the D gene is possibly TRBD2 (6 bases). V was cut by 6 bases and J by 5 bases, with 13 bases left in between. The CDR3 contains 14 residues. CDR1 and CDR2 (germline): MNHEY, SVGAGI.

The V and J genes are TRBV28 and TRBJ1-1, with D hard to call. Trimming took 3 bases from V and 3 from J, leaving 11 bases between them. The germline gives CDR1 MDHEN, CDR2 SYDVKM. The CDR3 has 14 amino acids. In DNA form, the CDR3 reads TGTGCCAGCAGTTTTGCCCACCAGGACACTGAAGCTTTCTTT. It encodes CASSFAHQDTEAFF.

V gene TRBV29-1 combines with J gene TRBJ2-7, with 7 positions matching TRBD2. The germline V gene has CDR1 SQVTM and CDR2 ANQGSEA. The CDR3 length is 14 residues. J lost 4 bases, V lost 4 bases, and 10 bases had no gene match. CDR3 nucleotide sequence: TGCAGCGTTGCCAGCGGGACGGTGGGATACGAGCAGTACTTC. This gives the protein CSVASGTVGYEQYF.

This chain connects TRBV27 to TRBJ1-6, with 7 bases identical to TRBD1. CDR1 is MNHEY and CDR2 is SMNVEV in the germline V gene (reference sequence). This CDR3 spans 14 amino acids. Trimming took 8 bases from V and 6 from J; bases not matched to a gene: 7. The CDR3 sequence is CASCPRQGNSPLHF. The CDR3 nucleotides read TGTGCCAGCTGTCCGAGACAGGGTAATTCACCCCTCCACTTT.

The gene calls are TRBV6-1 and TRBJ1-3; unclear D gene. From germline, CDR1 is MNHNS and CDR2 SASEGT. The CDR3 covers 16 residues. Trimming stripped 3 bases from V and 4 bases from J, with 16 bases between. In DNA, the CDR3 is TGTGCCAGCAGTGAGCCCCGAGGTCCGAAGGGAAACACCATATATTTT. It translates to CASSEPRGPKGNTIYF.

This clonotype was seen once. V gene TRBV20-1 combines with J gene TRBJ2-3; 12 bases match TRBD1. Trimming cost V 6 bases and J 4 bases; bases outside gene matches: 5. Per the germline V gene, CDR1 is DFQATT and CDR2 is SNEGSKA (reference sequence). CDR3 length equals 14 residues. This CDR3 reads CSARDRGPADTQYF. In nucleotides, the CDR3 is TGCAGTGCGCGGGACAGGGGGCCGGCAGATACGCAGTATTTT.

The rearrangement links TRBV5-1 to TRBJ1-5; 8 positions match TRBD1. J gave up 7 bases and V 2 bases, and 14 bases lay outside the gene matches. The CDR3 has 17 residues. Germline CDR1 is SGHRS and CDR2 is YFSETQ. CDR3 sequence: CASSLYLRRTGMQPQHF. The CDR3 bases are TGCGCCAGCAGCTTATATTTAAGGCGGACAGGGATGCAGCCCCAGCATTTT.

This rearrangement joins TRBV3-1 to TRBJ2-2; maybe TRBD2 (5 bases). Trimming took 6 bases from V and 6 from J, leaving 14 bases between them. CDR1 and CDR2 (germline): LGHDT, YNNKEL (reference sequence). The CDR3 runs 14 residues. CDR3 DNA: TGTGCCAGCAGACGCGGGTCGACCTCCGGGGAGCTGTTTTTT. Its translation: CASRRGSTSGELFF.

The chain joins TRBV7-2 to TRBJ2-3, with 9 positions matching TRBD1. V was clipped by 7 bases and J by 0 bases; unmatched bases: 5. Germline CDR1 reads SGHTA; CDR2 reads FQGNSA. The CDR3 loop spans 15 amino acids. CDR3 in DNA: TGTGCCAGCACCAGGGACAGGGCTAGCACAGATACGCAGTATTTT. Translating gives CASTRDRASTDTQYF.

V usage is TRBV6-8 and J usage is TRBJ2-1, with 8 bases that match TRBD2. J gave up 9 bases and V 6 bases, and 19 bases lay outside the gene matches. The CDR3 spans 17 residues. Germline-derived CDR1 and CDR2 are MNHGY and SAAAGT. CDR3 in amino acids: CASSPVRPGGVYIEQFF. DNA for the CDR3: TGTGCCAGCAGCCCCGTCAGGCCGGGAGGGGTTTATATTGAGCAGTTCTTC.

CDR3 residues: CASEREAGTGELFF. CDR3 nucleotide sequence: TGTGCCAGCGAGCGGGAGGCGGGCACCGGGGAGCTGTTTTTT. The chain is built from TRBV2 and TRBJ2-2; 9 nucleotides match TRBD2. The CDR3 runs to 14 residues. V lost 8 bases to trimming and J lost 4 bases; unmatched junction nucleotides: 5. Per germline, CDR1 SNHLY and CDR2 FYNNEI.